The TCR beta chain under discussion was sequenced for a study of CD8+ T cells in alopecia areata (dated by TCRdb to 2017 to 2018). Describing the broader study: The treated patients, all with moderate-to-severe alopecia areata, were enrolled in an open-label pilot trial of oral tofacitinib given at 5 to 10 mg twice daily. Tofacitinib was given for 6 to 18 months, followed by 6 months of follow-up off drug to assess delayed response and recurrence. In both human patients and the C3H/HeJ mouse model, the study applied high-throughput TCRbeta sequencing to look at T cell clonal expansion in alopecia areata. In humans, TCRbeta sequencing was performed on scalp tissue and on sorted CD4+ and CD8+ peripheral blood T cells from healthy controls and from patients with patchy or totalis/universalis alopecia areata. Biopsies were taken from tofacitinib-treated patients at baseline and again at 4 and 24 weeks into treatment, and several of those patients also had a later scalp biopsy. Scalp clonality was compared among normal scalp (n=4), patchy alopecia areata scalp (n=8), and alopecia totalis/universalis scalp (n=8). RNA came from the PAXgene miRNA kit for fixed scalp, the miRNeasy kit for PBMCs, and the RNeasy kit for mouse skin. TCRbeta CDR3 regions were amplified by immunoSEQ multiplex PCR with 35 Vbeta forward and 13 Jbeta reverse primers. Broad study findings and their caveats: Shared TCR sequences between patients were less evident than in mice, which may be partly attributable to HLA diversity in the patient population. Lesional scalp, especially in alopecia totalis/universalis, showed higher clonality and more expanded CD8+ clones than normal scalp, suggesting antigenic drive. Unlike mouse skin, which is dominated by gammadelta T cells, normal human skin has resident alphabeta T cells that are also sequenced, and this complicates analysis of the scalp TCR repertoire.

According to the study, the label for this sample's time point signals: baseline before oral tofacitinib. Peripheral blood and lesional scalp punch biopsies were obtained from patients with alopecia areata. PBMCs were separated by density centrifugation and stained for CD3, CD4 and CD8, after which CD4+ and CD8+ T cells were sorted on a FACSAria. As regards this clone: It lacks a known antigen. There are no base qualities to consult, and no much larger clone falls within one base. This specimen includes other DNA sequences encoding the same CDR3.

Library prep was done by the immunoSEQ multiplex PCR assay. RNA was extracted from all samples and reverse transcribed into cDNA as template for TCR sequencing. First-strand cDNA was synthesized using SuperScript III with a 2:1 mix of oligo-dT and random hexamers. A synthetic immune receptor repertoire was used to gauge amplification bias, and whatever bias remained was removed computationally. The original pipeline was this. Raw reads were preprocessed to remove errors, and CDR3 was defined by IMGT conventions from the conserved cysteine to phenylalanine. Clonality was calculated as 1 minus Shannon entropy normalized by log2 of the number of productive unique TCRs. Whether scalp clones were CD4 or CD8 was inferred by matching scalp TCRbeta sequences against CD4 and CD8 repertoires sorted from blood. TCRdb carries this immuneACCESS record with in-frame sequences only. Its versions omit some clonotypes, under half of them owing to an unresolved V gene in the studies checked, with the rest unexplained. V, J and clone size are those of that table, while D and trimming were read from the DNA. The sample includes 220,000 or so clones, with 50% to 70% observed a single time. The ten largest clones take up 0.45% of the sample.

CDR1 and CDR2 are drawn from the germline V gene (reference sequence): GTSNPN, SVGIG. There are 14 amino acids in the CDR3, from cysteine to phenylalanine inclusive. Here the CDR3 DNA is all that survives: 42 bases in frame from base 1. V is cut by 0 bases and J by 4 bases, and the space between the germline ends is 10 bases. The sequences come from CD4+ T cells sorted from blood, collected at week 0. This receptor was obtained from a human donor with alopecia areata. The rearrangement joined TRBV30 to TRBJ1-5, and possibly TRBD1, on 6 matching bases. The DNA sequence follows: TGTGCCTGGAGTGTACAAGGGGGAAATCAGCCCCAGCATTTT. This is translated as CAWSVQGGNQPQHF.